The entry below gives a single TCR beta chain sequence along with its context. Its target is not known. The record originates from a study of blood T cells in healthy people across ages. Study observations and caveats: Measured against age, TCR beta diversity per million T cells decreased in a roughly linear manner.

V dropped 1 base and J dropped 4; count of bases not matched to a gene: 11. Germline assignment: CDR1 LGHDT and CDR2 YNNKEL (reference sequence). This CDR3 is built from 17 residues. A J-beta primer mix and a sample-barcoded 5' primer were used in a second PCR of about 7 to 12 cycles. TCRdb used MiXCR to reprocess the 5' RACE reads, holding one entry per CDR3 protein. The sample has around 1,100,000 distinct CDR3 sequences; about two fifths are singletons. The receptor was derived from a young man in good health. The sample was blood. The rearrangement uses TRBV3-1 and TRBJ2-5; 8 bases are a match to TRBD1. The CDR3 loop reads CASSQGSRTGIRETQYF. CDR3 bases: TGTGCCAGCAGCCAAGGTAGTCGGACAGGGATAAGAGAGACCCAGTACTTC.